The sequence of this T cell receptor (beta chain) was determined in a study of blood T cell repertoires in COVID-19. Germline V lookup: CDR1 SQVTM, CDR2 ANQGSEA. The ends were cut back, 1 base at V and 4 bases at J, with 17 bases in the middle. This CDR3 has 15 amino acids. Profiled with immunoSEQ multiplex PCR; TCRdb holds only in-frame clones, not every one. The repertoire includes 450,000 to 600,000 clones, around 90% of them detected once, and 0.7% sits in the top ten. The sequence came from a woman younger than 35 who had recovered from COVID-19. The genes are TRBV29-1 and TRBJ2-7; possible D gene TRBD2, 5 bases. Sequencing was performed on PBMCs or T cells enriched from blood (not recorded which). CDR3 sequence (DNA): TGCAGCGTTGAAGTACGGGGTTTTAGAAGTTACGAGCAGTACTTC. Translation: CSVEVRGFRSYEQYF.